A selection of T cell receptor beta chains follows, all from one sample in a study of cytomegalovirus exposure and HLA in healthy donors. Data came from immunoSEQ multiplex PCR; TCRdb stores just in-frame clones and leaves some out. This sample contains fewer than 150,000 clones. The source material was PBMCs. These receptors originate from a woman in her sixties or seventies in good health and CMV-seronegative. CDR3s include the opening cysteine and the closing phenylalanine or tryptophan. The order of the fields is D gene, J gene, V gene, CDR3 protein, CDR3 DNA. The D gene is left open where the match is weak.

d_gene: TRBD1
j_gene: TRBJ1-6
v_gene: TRBV5-5
CDR3aa: CASSFAGGQIPYSPLHF
CDR3nt: TGTGCCAGCAGCTTTGCGGGGGGACAGATCCCTTATTCACCCCTCCACTTT

d_gene: -
j_gene: TRBJ1-1
v_gene: TRBV6-1
CDR3aa: CASMAGLRTEAFF
CDR3nt: TGTGCCAGCATGGCGGGGTTAAGGACTGAAGCTTTCTTT

d_gene: -
j_gene: TRBJ2-5
v_gene: TRBV19
CDR3aa: CASSIAGTQYF
CDR3nt: TGTGCCAGTAGTATAGCGGGGACCCAGTACTTC

d_gene: -
j_gene: TRBJ2-2
v_gene: TRBV2
CDR3aa: CASSDDTGGLFF
CDR3nt: TGTGCCAGCAGTGATGATACCGGGGGGCTGTTTTTT

d_gene: TRBD1
j_gene: TRBJ2-2
v_gene: TRBV13
CDR3aa: CASSYRQGVNTGELFF
CDR3nt: TGTGCCAGCAGCTACCGACAGGGCGTGAACACCGGGGAGCTGTTTTTT

d_gene: -
j_gene: TRBJ2-7
v_gene: TRBV28
CDR3aa: CASSPSGGHSYEQYF
CDR3nt: TGTGCCAGCAGTCCCTCGGGGGGCCACTCCTACGAGCAGTACTTC

d_gene: -
j_gene: TRBJ2-7
v_gene: TRBV5-1
CDR3aa: CASSGGAANEQYF
CDR3nt: TGCGCCAGCAGCGGCGGAGCAGCGAACGAGCAGTACTTC

d_gene: -
j_gene: TRBJ2-1
v_gene: TRBV12-5
CDR3aa: CASATAPQPRNEQFF
CDR3nt: TGTGCTAGTGCTACCGCTCCCCAGCCGCGGAATGAGCAGTTCTTC

d_gene: TRBD1
j_gene: TRBJ2-2
v_gene: TRBV6-1
CDR3aa: CASTLDRSYTGELFF
CDR3nt: TGTGCCAGCACATTGGACAGGTCCTACACCGGGGAGCTGTTTTTT

d_gene: -
j_gene: TRBJ1-2
v_gene: TRBV19
CDR3aa: CASSKGAPPLYGYTF
CDR3nt: TGTGCCAGTAGTAAGGGAGCCCCACCGCTTTATGGCTACACCTTC

d_gene: TRBD1
j_gene: TRBJ2-7
v_gene: TRBV30
CDR3aa: CACSGTGDSYEQYF
CDR3nt: TGTGCCTGTTCCGGGACAGGGGACTCCTACGAGCAGTACTTC

d_gene: -
j_gene: TRBJ1-5
v_gene: TRBV5-1
CDR3aa: CASSPGGTPMGNQPQHF
CDR3nt: TGCGCCAGCAGCCCGGGGGGGACGCCTATGGGTAATCAGCCCCAGCATTTT

d_gene: -
j_gene: TRBJ2-7
v_gene: TRBV7-9
CDR3aa: CASSSSGREHKF
CDR3nt: TGTGCCAGCAGCTCCTCGGGGCGGGAACATAAGTTC

d_gene: -
j_gene: TRBJ1-4
v_gene: TRBV11-2
CDR3aa: CASSLVRGTSDEKLFF
CDR3nt: TGTGCCAGCAGCTTAGTTCGGGGGACTTCAGATGAAAAACTGTTTTTT

d_gene: -
j_gene: TRBJ2-5
v_gene: TRBV7-9
CDR3aa: CASSLNMAGLQETQYF
CDR3nt: TGTGCCAGCAGCTTGAACATGGCAGGCCTACAAGAGACCCAGTACTTC

d_gene: TRBD1
j_gene: TRBJ2-5
v_gene: TRBV5-6
CDR3aa: CASSLLGQSRVVAQYF
CDR3nt: TGTGCCAGCAGCTTGTTGGGACAGTCCCGCGTGGTGGCCCAGTACTTC

d_gene: -
j_gene: TRBJ2-7
v_gene: TRBV7-9
CDR3aa: CASSLEVAGAQWQYF
CDR3nt: TGTGCCAGCAGCTTAGAGGTTGCGGGTGCACAATGGCAGTACTTC

d_gene: -
j_gene: TRBJ2-3
v_gene: TRBV4-2
CDR3aa: CASSLDRTNTDTQYF
CDR3nt: TGTGCCAGCAGCCTCGACAGGACGAACACAGATACGCAGTATTTT

d_gene: -
j_gene: TRBJ2-7
v_gene: TRBV6-5
CDR3aa: CASSYQDNNYEQYF
CDR3nt: TGTGCCAGCAGTTACCAGGACAATAATTACGAGCAGTACTTC

d_gene: TRBD1
j_gene: TRBJ2-7
v_gene: TRBV28
CDR3aa: CASSLLGTEYEQYF
CDR3nt: TGTGCCAGCAGTTTATTAGGGACAGAATACGAGCAGTACTTC

d_gene: TRBD2
j_gene: TRBJ2-1
v_gene: TRBV5-1
CDR3aa: CASFLAGGNEQFF
CDR3nt: TGCGCCAGCTTCCTAGCGGGGGGTAATGAGCAGTTCTTC

d_gene: TRBD1
j_gene: TRBJ2-3
v_gene: TRBV7-3
CDR3aa: CASSLGQGGTDTQYF
CDR3nt: TGTGCCAGCAGCTTAGGACAGGGCGGCACAGATACGCAGTATTTT

d_gene: TRBD1
j_gene: TRBJ1-1
v_gene: TRBV7-9
CDR3aa: CASSLWTGYATEAFF
CDR3nt: TGTGCCAGCAGCTTATGGACAGGGTATGCCACTGAAGCTTTCTTT

d_gene: -
j_gene: TRBJ2-7
v_gene: TRBV28
CDR3aa: CASSFGRVYEQYF
CDR3nt: TGTGCCAGCAGTTTCGGCAGGGTCTACGAGCAGTACTTC

d_gene: -
j_gene: TRBJ1-1
v_gene: TRBV27
CDR3aa: CASSLEGMNTEAFF
CDR3nt: TGTGCCAGCAGTTTGGAGGGTATGAACACTGAAGCTTTCTTT

d_gene: TRBD1
j_gene: TRBJ1-1
v_gene: TRBV10-2
CDR3aa: CASSGPDRVYTEAFF
CDR3nt: TGCGCCAGCAGTGGGCCAGACAGGGTTTACACTGAAGCTTTCTTT

d_gene: -
j_gene: TRBJ1-1
v_gene: TRBV6-5
CDR3aa: CASRADRANTEAFF
CDR3nt: TGTGCCAGCAGAGCGGACAGAGCCAACACTGAAGCTTTCTTT

d_gene: -
j_gene: TRBJ1-1
v_gene: TRBV19
CDR3aa: CASSRREGTEAFF
CDR3nt: TGTGCCAGTAGTAGACGCGAGGGCACTGAAGCTTTCTTT

d_gene: -
j_gene: TRBJ2-1
v_gene: TRBV5-1
CDR3aa: CASSLSVQQGYNEQFF
CDR3nt: TGCGCCAGCAGCTTGTCGGTCCAGCAGGGTTACAATGAGCAGTTCTTC

d_gene: -
j_gene: TRBJ1-3
v_gene: TRBV27
CDR3aa: CASSPTGSSGNTIYF
CDR3nt: TGTGCCAGCAGTCCCACAGGCAGCTCTGGAAACACCATATATTTT

d_gene: -
j_gene: TRBJ2-5
v_gene: TRBV29-1
CDR3aa: CSVEYRAKETQYF
CDR3nt: TGCAGCGTTGAATACAGGGCGAAGGAGACCCAGTACTTC

d_gene: TRBD2
j_gene: TRBJ2-2
v_gene: TRBV6-5
CDR3aa: CASTAGGLGELFF
CDR3nt: TGTGCCAGCACGGCGGGAGGGCTCGGGGAGCTGTTTTTT

d_gene: TRBD1
j_gene: TRBJ1-4
v_gene: TRBV19
CDR3aa: CASSNRQGARATNEKLFF
CDR3nt: TGTGCCAGTAGTAACAGACAGGGGGCGCGTGCGACTAATGAAAAACTGTTTTTT

d_gene: TRBD2
j_gene: TRBJ2-1
v_gene: TRBV10-1
CDR3aa: CASGGGLAGAWDEQFF
CDR3nt: TGCGCCAGCGGAGGGGGACTAGCGGGGGCTTGGGATGAGCAGTTCTTC

d_gene: TRBD2
j_gene: TRBJ2-3
v_gene: TRBV7-6
CDR3aa: CASSLETSGATDTQYF
CDR3nt: TGTGCCAGCAGCTTAGAGACTAGCGGGGCGACAGATACGCAGTATTTT

d_gene: TRBD1
j_gene: TRBJ2-3
v_gene: TRBV27
CDR3aa: CASRRGGTGGTDTQYF
CDR3nt: TGTGCCAGCAGACGGGGGGGGACAGGGGGCACAGATACGCAGTATTTT

d_gene: -
j_gene: TRBJ1-5
v_gene: TRBV6-1
CDR3aa: CASIQGGNQPQHF
CDR3nt: TGTGCCAGCATTCAGGGTGGTAATCAGCCCCAGCATTTT